These T cell receptor beta chains were read from a single sample in a study of beta chain features in type 1 diabetes. The assay was immunoSEQ multiplex PCR, and TCRdb's table has in-frame clones only and misses some. The table records about 240,000 clones, 11% to 15% of them present only once. The sequencing sample was made of naive CD4+ T cells from blood. Receptors were obtained from a man aged 30 to 45 with type 1 diabetes. Both conserved end residues are trimmed from each CDR3. Part of the rows lack a size; the others show once, few, many or a class for expanded clones.

TRBJ2-7	NA	TRBV14	ASSPRDSPSNEQY
TRBJ2-2	few	TRBV29-1	SARPGLGETGELF
TRBJ1-5	NA	TRBV19	ASTPDPGQPQH
TRBJ1-5	few	TRBV2	ASSEMAGVNQPQH
TRBJ1-2	NA	TRBV5-8	ASSPTGDYGYT
TRBJ1-3	few	TRBV7-2	ASSLVTGSGNTIY
TRBJ1-2	NA	TRBV30	GGGDNYGYT
TRBJ2-1	few	TRBV6-4	ASSLDRDFYNEQF
TRBJ2-7	NA	TRBV5-1	ASSLGGDEQY
TRBJ2-2	NA	TRBV5-1	ASSLPGGNTGELF
TRBJ2-7	once	TRBV6-5	ASSLTYEQY
TRBJ2-3	NA	TRBV11-2	ASSLRPGTGFPTDTQY
TRBJ1-1	NA	TRBV30	AWSVRRGSHEAF
TRBJ2-7	few	TRBV5-8	ASSAGTVREQY
TRBJ1-1	NA	TRBV19	ASTMDKLNTEAF
TRBJ2-3	few	TRBV6-6	ASSNTGESPTDTQY
TRBJ1-2	few	TRBV5-1	ASSLPDRDNYGYT
TRBJ1-5	NA	TRBV5-1	ASSLAGGGQPQH
TRBJ2-1	few	TRBV4-1	ASSQDYGTSGRTDEQF
TRBJ2-5	few	TRBV5-4	ASSSDGTSVETQY
TRBJ2-7	NA	TRBV5-6	ASSPEWGQGEQY
TRBJ2-3	NA	TRBV1	TSSQLRDTTDTQY
TRBJ1-1	NA	TRBV9	ASSATGGTEAF
TRBJ2-3	NA	TRBV7-2	ASSSLLTDTQY
TRBJ2-3	few	TRBV7-2	ASSRDRASTDTQY
TRBJ2-7	few	TRBV7-9	ASSSAGRSYEQY
TRBJ2-3	NA	TRBV7-2	ASSPTRLDTQY
TRBJ1-1	NA	TRBV5-1	ASSSQGSTEAF
TRBJ2-7	few	TRBV29-1	SVDGGSNSYEQY
TRBJ2-7	few	TRBV19	ASGLGGLQGSYEQY
TRBJ2-1	NA	TRBV27	ASRSGGISYNEQF
TRBJ1-1	few	TRBV2	ASSPRENTEAF
TRBJ2-1	few	TRBV6-6	ASSFLRDSRYNEQF
TRBJ2-5	few	TRBV11-2	ASSLNHGETQY
TRBJ1-5	NA	TRBV30	AWSASSGRDNQPQH
TRBJ2-7	NA	TRBV7-2	ASSPIGQY
TRBJ1-4	few	TRBV5-4	ASSPRANEKLF
TRBJ1-1	NA	TRBV6-1	ASSLFPGLSTEAF
TRBJ1-5	few	TRBV19	ASSTRTGRNQPQH
TRBJ2-1	NA	TRBV5-1	ASSLRQGSYNEQF
TRBJ1-1	few	TRBV19	ASSTKGTGEAF
TRBJ1-5	few	TRBV10-3	AISEQGSNQPQH
TRBJ2-3	few	TRBV2	ASRDRVSTDTQY
TRBJ1-1	NA	TRBV30	ARTLLGGVGTEAF
TRBJ2-7	few	TRBV7-6	ASSLGRDGSYEQY
TRBJ2-5	NA	TRBV15	ATSRAPTTGDETQY
TRBJ1-5	few	TRBV21-1	ASSGPDRGLQPQH
TRBJ2-3	few	TRBV29-1	SVVGQGTDTQY
TRBJ2-1	NA	TRBV7-6	ASSLAWGGDEQF